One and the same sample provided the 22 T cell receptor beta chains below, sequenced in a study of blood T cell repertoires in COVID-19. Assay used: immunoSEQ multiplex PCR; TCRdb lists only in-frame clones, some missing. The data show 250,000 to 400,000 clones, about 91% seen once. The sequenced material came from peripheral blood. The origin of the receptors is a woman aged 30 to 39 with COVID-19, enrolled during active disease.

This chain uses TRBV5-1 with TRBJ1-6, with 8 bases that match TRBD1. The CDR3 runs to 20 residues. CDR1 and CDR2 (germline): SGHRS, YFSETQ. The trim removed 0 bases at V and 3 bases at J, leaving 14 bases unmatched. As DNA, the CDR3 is TGCGCCAGCAGCTTGGGAGTTGGCCGGGACAGGTATAGCTATAATTCACCCCTCCACTTT. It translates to CASSLGVGRDRYSYNSPLHF.

The DNA of the CDR3 is TGTGCCAGCAGCTTAAGGGGCGAGACTTTCTTT. Protein product: CASSLRGETFF. V gene TRBV11-3 combines with J gene TRBJ1-1; D possibly corresponds to TRBD1 (5 bases). Between the trimmed V and J ends, which lost 2 bases and 12 bases, there was a span of 10 bases. The germline V gene encodes CDR1 SGHNT and CDR2 YENEEA. The CDR3 is made up of 11 amino acids. The full variable domain, with the rest looked up from reference TRBV11-3 and TRBJ1-1, is EAGVVQSPRYKIIEKKQPVAFWCNPISGHNTLYWYLQNLGQGPELLIRYENEEAVDDSQLPKDRFSAERLKGVDSTLKIQPAELGDSAVYLCASSLRGETFFGQGTRLTVV.

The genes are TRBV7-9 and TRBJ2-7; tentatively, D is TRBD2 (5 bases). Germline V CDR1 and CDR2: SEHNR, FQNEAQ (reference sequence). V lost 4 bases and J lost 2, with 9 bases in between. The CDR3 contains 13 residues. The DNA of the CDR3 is TGTGCCAGCAGCTCCTGGGAGACCTACGAGCAGTACGTC. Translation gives CASSSWETYEQYV.

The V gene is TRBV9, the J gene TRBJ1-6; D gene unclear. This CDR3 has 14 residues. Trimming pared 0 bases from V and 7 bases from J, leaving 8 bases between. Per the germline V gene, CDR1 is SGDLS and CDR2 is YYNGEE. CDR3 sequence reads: CASSVGRRNSPLHF. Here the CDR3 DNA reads TGTGCCAGCAGCGTAGGGCGGAGAAATTCACCCCTCCACTTT.

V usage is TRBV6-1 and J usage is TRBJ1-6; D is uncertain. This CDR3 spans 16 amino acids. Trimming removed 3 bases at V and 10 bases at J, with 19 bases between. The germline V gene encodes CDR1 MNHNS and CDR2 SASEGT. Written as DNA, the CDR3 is TGTGCCAGCAGTGATTCGAGGCGGCTTGAAGTATCACCCCTCCACTTT. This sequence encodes CASSDSRRLEVSPLHF.

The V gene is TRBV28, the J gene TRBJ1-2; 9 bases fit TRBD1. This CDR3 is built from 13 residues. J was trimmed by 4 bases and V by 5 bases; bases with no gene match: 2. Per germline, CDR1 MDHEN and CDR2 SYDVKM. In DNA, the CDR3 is TGTGCCAGCAGTGTGGGACAGGGCTATGGCTACACCTTC. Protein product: CASSVGQGYGYTF.

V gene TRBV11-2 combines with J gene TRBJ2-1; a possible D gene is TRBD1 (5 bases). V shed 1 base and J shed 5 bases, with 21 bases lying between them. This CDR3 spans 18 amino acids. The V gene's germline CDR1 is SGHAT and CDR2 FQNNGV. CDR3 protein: CASSLGVRAKGLHNEQFF. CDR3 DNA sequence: TGTGCCAGCAGCTTAGGGGTCAGGGCGAAAGGGCTACACAATGAGCAGTTCTTC.

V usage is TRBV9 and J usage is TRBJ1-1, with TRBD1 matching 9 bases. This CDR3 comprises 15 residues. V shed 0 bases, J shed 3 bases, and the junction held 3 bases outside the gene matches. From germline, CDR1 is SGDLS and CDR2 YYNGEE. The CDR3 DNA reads TGTGCCAGCAGCGTAGCGGGACAGGGTTACACTGAAGCTTTCTTT. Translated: CASSVAGQGYTEAFF.

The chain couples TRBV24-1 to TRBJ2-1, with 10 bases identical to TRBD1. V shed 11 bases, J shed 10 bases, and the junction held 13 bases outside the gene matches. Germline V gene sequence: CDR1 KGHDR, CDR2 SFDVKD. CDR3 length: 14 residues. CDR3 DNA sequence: TGTGCCATCCAAAGACAGGGGGCTTTTGGAGAGCAGTTCTTC. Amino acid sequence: CAIQRQGAFGEQFF.

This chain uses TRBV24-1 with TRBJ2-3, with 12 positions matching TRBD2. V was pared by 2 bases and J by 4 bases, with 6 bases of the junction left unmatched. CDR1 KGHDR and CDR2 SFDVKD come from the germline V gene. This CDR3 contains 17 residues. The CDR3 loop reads CATSDSGLAGFADTQYF. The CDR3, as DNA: TGTGCCACCAGTGATTCAGGACTAGCGGGGTTCGCAGATACGCAGTATTTT.

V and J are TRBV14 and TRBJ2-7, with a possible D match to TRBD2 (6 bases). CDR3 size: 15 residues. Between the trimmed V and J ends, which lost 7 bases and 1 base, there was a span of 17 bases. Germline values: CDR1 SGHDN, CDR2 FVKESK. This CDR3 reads CASTGGGSPSYEQYV. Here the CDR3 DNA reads TGTGCCAGCACTGGGGGAGGCTCCCCATCCTACGAGCAGTACGTC.

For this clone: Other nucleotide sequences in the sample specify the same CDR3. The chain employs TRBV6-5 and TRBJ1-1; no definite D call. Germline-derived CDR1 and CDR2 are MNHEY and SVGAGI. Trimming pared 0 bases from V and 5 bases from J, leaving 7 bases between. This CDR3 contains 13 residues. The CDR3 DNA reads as TGTGCCAGCAGTTACTCGGGCCGGACTGAAGCTTTCTTT. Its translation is CASSYSGRTEAFF.

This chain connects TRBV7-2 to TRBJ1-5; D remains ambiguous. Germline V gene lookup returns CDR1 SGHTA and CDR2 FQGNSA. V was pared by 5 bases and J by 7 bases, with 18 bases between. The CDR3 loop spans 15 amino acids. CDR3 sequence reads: CASSHGGLMKQPQHF. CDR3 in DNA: TGTGCCAGCAGCCACGGCGGGTTAATGAAACAGCCCCAGCATTTT.

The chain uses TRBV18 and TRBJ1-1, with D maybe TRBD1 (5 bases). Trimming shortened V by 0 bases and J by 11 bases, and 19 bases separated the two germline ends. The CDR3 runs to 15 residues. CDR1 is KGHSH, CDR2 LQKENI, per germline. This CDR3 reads CASSPPPGKGIGAFF. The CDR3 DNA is TGTGCCAGCTCACCACCACCAGGGAAGGGGATAGGGGCTTTCTTT.

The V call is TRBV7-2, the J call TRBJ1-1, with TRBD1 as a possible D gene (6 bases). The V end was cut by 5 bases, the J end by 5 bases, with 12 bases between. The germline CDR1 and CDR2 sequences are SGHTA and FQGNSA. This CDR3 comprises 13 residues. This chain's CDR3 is CASSDYRVTEAFF. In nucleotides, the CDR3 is TGTGCCAGCAGCGATTACAGGGTAACTGAAGCTTTCTTT.

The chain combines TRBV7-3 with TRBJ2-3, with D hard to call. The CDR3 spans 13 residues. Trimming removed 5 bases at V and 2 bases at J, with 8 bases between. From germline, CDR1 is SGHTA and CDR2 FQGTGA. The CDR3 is CASSLDPTDTQYF. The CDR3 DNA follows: TGTGCCAGCAGCCTAGACCCCACAGATACGCAGTATTTT.

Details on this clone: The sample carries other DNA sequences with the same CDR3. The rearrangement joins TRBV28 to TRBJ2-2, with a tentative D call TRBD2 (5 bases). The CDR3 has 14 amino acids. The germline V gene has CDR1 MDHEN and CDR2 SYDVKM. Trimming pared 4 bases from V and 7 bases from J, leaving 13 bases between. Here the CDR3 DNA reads TGTGCCAGCAGTTCCACGGGGAGTAGCGGGGAGCTGTTTTTT. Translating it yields CASSSTGSSGELFF.

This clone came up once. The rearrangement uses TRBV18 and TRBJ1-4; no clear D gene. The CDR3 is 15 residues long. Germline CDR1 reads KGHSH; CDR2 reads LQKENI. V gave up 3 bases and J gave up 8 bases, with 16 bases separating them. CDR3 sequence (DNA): TGTGCCAGCTCACCCGTTGCCGGGGTCGGAGAAAAACTGTTTTTT. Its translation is CASSPVAGVGEKLFF. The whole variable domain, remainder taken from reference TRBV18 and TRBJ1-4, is NAGVMQNPRHLVRRRGQEARLRCSPMKGHSHVYWYRQLPEEGLKFMVYLQKENIIDESGMPKERFSAEFPKEGPSILRIQQVVRGDSAAYFCASSPVAGVGEKLFFGSGTQLSVL.

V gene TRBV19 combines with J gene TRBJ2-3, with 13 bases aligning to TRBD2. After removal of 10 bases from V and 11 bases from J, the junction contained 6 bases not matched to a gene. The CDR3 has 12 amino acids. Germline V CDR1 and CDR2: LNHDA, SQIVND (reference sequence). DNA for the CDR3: TGTGCCACCACGACTAGCGGGGGGCGGCAGTATTTT. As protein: CATTTSGGRQYF.

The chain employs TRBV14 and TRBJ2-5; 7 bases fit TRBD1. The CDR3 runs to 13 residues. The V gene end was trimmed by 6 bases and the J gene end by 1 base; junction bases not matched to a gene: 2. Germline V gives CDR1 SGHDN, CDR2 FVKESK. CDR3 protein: CASRRQGQETQYF. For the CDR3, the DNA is TGTGCCAGCAGGAGACAGGGCCAAGAGACCCAGTACTTC.

The CDR3 DNA reads TGCAGCGTTGTGGCAGCTGGAAACACCATATATTTT. It translates to CSVVAAGNTIYF. The chain combines TRBV29-1 with TRBJ1-3, with D unclear. V dropped 4 bases and J dropped 2 bases, with 6 bases sitting between them. Germline values: CDR1 SQVTM, CDR2 ANQGSEA. The CDR3 spans 12 residues.

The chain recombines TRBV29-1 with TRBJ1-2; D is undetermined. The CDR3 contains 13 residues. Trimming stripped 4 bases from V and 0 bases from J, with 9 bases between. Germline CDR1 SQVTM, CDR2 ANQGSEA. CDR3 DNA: TGCAGCGTTGTGAGGAGAGCTAACTATGGCTACACCTTC. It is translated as CSVVRRANYGYTF.